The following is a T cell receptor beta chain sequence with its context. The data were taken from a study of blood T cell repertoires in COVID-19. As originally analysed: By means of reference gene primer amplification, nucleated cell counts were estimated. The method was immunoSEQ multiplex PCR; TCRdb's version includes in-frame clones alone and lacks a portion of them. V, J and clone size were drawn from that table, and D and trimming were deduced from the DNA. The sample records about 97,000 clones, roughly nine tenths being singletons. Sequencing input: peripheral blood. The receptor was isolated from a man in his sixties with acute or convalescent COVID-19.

In nucleotides, the CDR3 is TGTGCCAGCAGTTCGGGACAGGGTGGCTATGGCTACACCTTC. Encoded protein: CASSSGQGGYGYTF. The chain carries TRBV28 and TRBJ1-2; 9 bases align to TRBD1. CDR1 and CDR2 from the germline V gene are MDHEN and SYDVKM. This CDR3 is 14 amino acids long. V was clipped by 4 bases and J by 4 bases; unmatched bases: 4.